This T cell receptor beta chain was sequenced during a study of T cell repertoires in cytomegalovirus infection (dated by TCRdb to between 2018 and 2021). For the study in its entirety: Because public TCR beta signatures pointed to carriage of CMV infection together with the matching HLA type, the HLA type of each donor mattered for the analysis. Points the paper makes about the study in general: Cumulative frequency of public TCR beta family members discriminated carriers of CMV infection plus the relevant HLA type in this cohort and an independent 352-donor cohort. In the ex vivo response, HLA-C-restricted CMV-specific TCR beta clonotypes were dominant, and in two of eight donors the single most frequent clonotype came from this HLA-C-restricted group.

V loses 5 bases of germline sequence and J loses 5 bases, and the interval between the two ends is 16 bases. The CDR3 numbers 15 residues from cysteine through phenylalanine. Kept here is only the CDR3 DNA, which spans 45 bases and is read in frame from base 1. According to the germline V gene, CDR1 reads SGHVS and CDR2 reads FNYEAQ. This clonotype appeared a few times. The target of this receptor is not known. The input lacks base qualities; no much larger clone sits a single base away. The run used an Illumina HiSeq 1500. The public sequencing data were trimmed at Q25 with fastp and processed into clonotypes with MiXCR by TCRdb, which kept only in-frame beta chains. Identical CDR3 protein sequences are pooled into one entry, listed with their most common genes and DNA. The sample data list approximately 70,000 distinct CDR3 sequences, and about 22% of these were observed just once. The ten largest clones capture around 79% of the sample.

The chain links TRBV7-6 with TRBJ2-1; the D segment might be TRBD1 or TRBD2, since each matches 5 bases. The sample taken for sequencing was PBMCs, sequenced either directly or after in vitro stimulation (not recorded which). The sequence came from a human donor in good health (CMV status not recorded). Some clones in this sample may be carry-over from other donors' samples. The sequenced DNA is TGTGCCAGCAGCCAATACGGGACCACTAACAATGAGCAGTTCTTC. The encoded protein is CASSQYGTTNNEQFF.